The 28 T cell receptor beta chains listed next were all sequenced from one sample in a study of neoadjuvant anti-PD-1 for oral cavity cancer. Clones were read by immunoSEQ multiplex PCR, and TCRdb kept only the in-frame ones, dropping some. The profile shows approximately 67,000 clones, around 83% of them singletons. Material: PBMCs, obtained before nivolumab (anti-PD-1) treatment. These receptors originate from a person aged 40 to 85 with oral cavity squamous cell carcinoma.

In this sample, this clone turned up a few times. The genes are TRBV19 and TRBJ1-1; no clear D. CDR1 and CDR2 (germline): LNHDA, SQIVND (reference sequence). With 1 base removed from V and 6 bases from J, the gap between germline ends came to 12 bases. The CDR3 covers 14 residues. In nucleotides, the CDR3 is TGTGCCAGTAGTATAGGTGATATCGGGGCTGAAGCTTTCTTT. Residues: CASSIGDIGAEAFF.

The chain joins TRBV28 to TRBJ1-1; D might be TRBD1 (5 bases). Trimming took 7 bases from V and 5 from J, leaving 17 bases between them. This CDR3 contains 14 residues. The V gene's germline CDR1 is MDHEN and CDR2 SYDVKM. For the CDR3, the DNA is TGTGCCAGCATCAAGACGGGGGGAGGGACTGAAGCTTTCTTT. This gives the protein CASIKTGGGTEAFF.

This clone has just one count. The chain links TRBV7-9 to TRBJ1-4; 7 bases align to TRBD1. The length of the CDR3 is 19 residues. V gave up 1 base and J gave up 10 bases; unmatched junction bases: 21. CDR1 and CDR2 from the germline V gene are SEHNR and FQNEAQ (reference sequence). This CDR3 reads CASSLVVPRSAGGTGKLFF. Written as DNA, the CDR3 is TGTGCCAGCAGCTTAGTAGTCCCACGGTCCGCAGGGGGGACGGGAAAACTGTTTTTT.

This rearrangement joins TRBV27 to TRBJ1-6, with D hard to call. Germline-derived CDR1 and CDR2 are MNHEY and SMNVEV (reference sequence). This CDR3 region has 14 residues. Trimming took 4 bases from V and 4 from J, leaving 8 bases between them. The CDR3 bases are TGTGCCAGCAGTTATCCCTCGTATAATTCACCCCTCCACTTT. Translation gives CASSYPSYNSPLHF.

The J gene is TRBJ2-1, the V gene TRBV11-2, with 13 nucleotides matching TRBD2. Germline CDR1 reads SGHAT; CDR2 reads FQNNGV. The junction had 4 bases not matched to a gene; V was cut back by 1 base and J by 7 bases. This CDR3 has 16 amino acids. The CDR3 nucleotides read TGTGCCAGCAGCTTAGGTACTAGCGGGAGGGTAAATGAGCAGTTCTTC. Translated, it gives CASSLGTSGRVNEQFF.

The V gene is TRBV6-1, the J gene TRBJ1-1; D is ambiguous. V lost 8 bases to trimming and J lost 5 bases, with 12 bases between them. The germline gives CDR1 MNHNS, CDR2 SASEGT. The CDR3 spans 12 residues. The CDR3 region has the DNA TGTGCCAGCGGCCGCATGGGGACTGAAGCTTTCTTT. The encoded protein is CASGRMGTEAFF.

The chain links TRBV12-5 to TRBJ2-1; 8 bases agree with TRBD1. The V segment lost 5 bases and the J segment 1 base; nucleotides outside the gene matches: 7. The CDR3 is made up of 16 amino acids. Germline assignment: CDR1 LGHNT and CDR2 FRNRAP. CDR3: CASGQRYRGSYNEQFF. The CDR3, as DNA: TGTGCTAGTGGTCAACGGTACAGGGGGTCCTACAATGAGCAGTTCTTC.

The chain uses TRBV10-3 and TRBJ1-5, with 8 nucleotides matching TRBD1. This CDR3 has 14 residues. The germline CDR1 and CDR2 sequences are ENHRY and SYGVKD. J lost 5 bases, V lost 2 bases, and 2 bases had no gene match. In DNA form, the CDR3 reads TGTGCCATCAGTGAGCAGGGGGCTCATCAGCCCCAGCATTTT. Translated, it gives CAISEQGAHQPQHF.

CDR3 in amino acids: CAWHDGGWNSPLHF. The CDR3 DNA sequence: TGTGCCTGGCACGACGGGGGCTGGAATTCACCCCTCCACTTT. The rearrangement joins TRBV30 to TRBJ1-6; a possible D gene is TRBD1 (6 bases). Germline values: CDR1 GTSNPN, CDR2 SVGIG (reference sequence). V was clipped by 5 bases and J by 7 bases, with 15 bases between them. This CDR3 has 14 amino acids.

A remark on this clone: The same CDR3 arises from other DNA sequences in this sample as well. The chain links TRBV30 to TRBJ1-5, with D perhaps matching TRBD1 (6 bases). Germline lookup yields CDR1 GTSNPN and CDR2 SVGIG (reference sequence). The CDR3 has 13 amino acids. V was cut by 0 bases and J by 4 bases, with 7 bases left in between. DNA of the CDR3: TGTGCCTGGAGTGTACAGGGAAATCAGCCCCAGCATTTT. Protein product: CAWSVQGNQPQHF.

This chain uses TRBV27 with TRBJ2-7; 7 bases align to TRBD1. The J segment lost 4 bases and the V segment lost 1 base, leaving 7 bases of the junction unmatched. The CDR3 totals 15 residues. The germline V gene encodes CDR1 MNHEY and CDR2 SMNVEV (reference sequence). CDR3 sequence (DNA): TGTGCCAGCAGTTTATTGGACAGGAGCCGATACGAGCAGTACTTC. This gives the protein CASSLLDRSRYEQYF.

This clone has just one count. The V gene is TRBV7-9, the J gene TRBJ2-7; D call uncertain. The CDR3 has 13 amino acids. Germline V lookup: CDR1 SEHNR, CDR2 FQNEAQ (reference sequence). V lost 4 bases and J 6 bases, leaving 13 bases between the germline ends. As DNA, the CDR3 is TGTGCCAGCAGCTATCCAACGGCCGTCGAGCAGTACTTC. Translated, it gives CASSYPTAVEQYF. The complete variable domain, with remaining parts taken from reference TRBV7-9 and TRBJ2-7, reads DTGVSQNPRHKITKRGQNVTFRCDPISEHNRLYWYRQTLGQGPEFLTYFQNEAQLEKSRLLSDRFSAERPKGSFSTLEIQRTEQGDSAMYLCASSYPTAVEQYFGPGTRLTVT.

The rearrangement joins TRBV2 to TRBJ2-7, with a possible D match to TRBD2 (6 bases). The ends were cut back, 7 bases at V and 0 bases at J, with 13 bases in the middle. Per the germline V gene, CDR1 is SNHLY and CDR2 is FYNNEI. The CDR3 runs to 14 residues. CDR3: CASKVGGSSYEQYF. The CDR3 DNA reads as TGTGCCAGCAAAGTGGGGGGAAGCTCCTACGAGCAGTACTTC.

This clone was observed a single time. The chain combines TRBV5-1 with TRBJ1-1; perhaps TRBD1 as D (6 bases). Germline V lookup: CDR1 SGHRS, CDR2 YFSETQ. Trimming left V 5 bases short and J 2 bases short, with 13 bases between. The CDR3 sequence is 14 residues long. The chain's CDR3 is CASRQGQSNTEAFF. The CDR3 nucleotides read TGCGCCAGCAGACAGGGACAAAGTAACACTGAAGCTTTCTTT.

This sequence joins TRBV19 and TRBJ2-7, with D tentatively TRBD2 (6 bases). Trimming took off 10 bases at V and 0 bases at J, with 13 bases between the two ends. CDR3 length equals 13 residues. Germline V lookup: CDR1 LNHDA, CDR2 SQIVND (reference sequence). CDR3 sequence reads: CATWGGGSYEQYF. The CDR3 DNA reads as TGTGCCACGTGGGGAGGAGGCTCCTACGAGCAGTACTTC.

The CDR3, as DNA: TGTGCCAGCAGCTCACCGGGACTAGGGGGACAAGAGACCCAGTACTTC. It is translated as CASSSPGLGGQETQYF. The V gene is TRBV11-2, the J gene TRBJ2-5, with TRBD2 matching over 8 bases. Germline CDR1 SGHAT, CDR2 FQNNGV. The CDR3 has 16 residues. V shed 4 bases and J 2 bases; nucleotides not matched to a gene: 9.

The V and J genes are TRBV20-1 and TRBJ2-7; D unclear. CDR1 is DFQATT and CDR2 is SNEGSKA in the germline V gene (reference sequence). The CDR3 is 11 residues long. V was cut by 5 bases and J by 5 bases, with 10 bases left in between. This chain's CDR3 is CSAVRRDEQYF. CDR3 DNA sequence: TGCAGTGCTGTGAGGAGAGACGAGCAGTACTTC.

The gene calls are TRBV23-1 and TRBJ1-1; no clear D. TRBV23-1 carries the ORF label, with uncertain function. The V end lost 0 bases, the J end lost 5 bases, and 10 bases lay between the germline ends. This CDR3 is built from 14 residues. CDR3 in DNA: TGCGCCAGCAGTCAATCGGAAGGGAGGACTGAAGCTTTCTTT. Translating it yields CASSQSEGRTEAFF.

The chain has TRBV7-9 and TRBJ1-5, with TRBD1 identical over 7 bases. V lost 1 base and J lost 6; bases outside the gene matches: 9. The germline V gene encodes CDR1 SEHNR and CDR2 FQNEAQ (reference sequence). The CDR3 has 16 amino acids. CDR3 coding DNA: TGTGCCAGCAGCTTAGTTTCCGGACAGGCCATTCAGCCCCAGCATTTT. It specifies CASSLVSGQAIQPQHF.

The chain recombines TRBV7-2 with TRBJ2-5; the D is unclear. Between the trimmed V and J ends, which lost 5 bases and 7 bases, there was a span of 8 bases. The CDR3 is 11 amino acids. Germline lookup yields CDR1 SGHTA and CDR2 FQGNSA. CDR3 nucleotides: TGTGCCAGCAGCCTCCCAGGGACCCAGTACTTC. It encodes CASSLPGTQYF.

This chain joins TRBV18 and TRBJ1-5; tentative D call: TRBD1 (6 bases). Trimming stripped 2 bases from V and 2 bases from J, with 16 bases between. There are 17 residues in the CDR3. Germline lookup yields CDR1 KGHSH and CDR2 LQKENI. CDR3 coding DNA: TGTGCCAGCTCACCAGACTCCCGCAGACAGGGCAATCAGCCCCAGCATTTT. This codes for CASSPDSRRQGNQPQHF. Supplemented by reference TRBV18 and TRBJ1-5, the full variable domain reads NAGVMQNPRHLVRRRGQEARLRCSPMKGHSHVYWYRQLPEEGLKFMVYLQKENIIDESGMPKERFSAEFPKEGPSILRIQQVVRGDSAAYFCASSPDSRRQGNQPQHFGDGTRLSIL.

The V call is TRBV9, the J call TRBJ2-5; possibly TRBD2 for D (6 bases). The CDR3 runs 12 residues. V was pared by 4 bases and J by 5 bases, with 9 bases between. The germline V gene has CDR1 SGDLS and CDR2 YYNGEE. CDR3 protein: CASSRGTETQYF. The CDR3 region has the DNA TGTGCCAGCAGCCGGGGGACGGAGACCCAGTACTTC.

The chain recombines TRBV15 with TRBJ2-7; 8 positions match TRBD2. Trimming took 5 bases from V and 6 from J; bases not matched to a gene: 9. The V gene's germline CDR1 is LNHNV and CDR2 YYDKDF (reference sequence). The CDR3 has 14 amino acids. The DNA for the CDR3 is TGTGCCACCAGCGTTCGGACCCGGGAGGGCGAGCAGTACTTC. Protein sequence: CATSVRTREGEQYF. Full variable domain (outside the CDR3, taken from reference TRBV15 and TRBJ2-7): DAMVIQNPRYQVTQFGKPVTLSCSQTLNHNVMYWYQQKSSQAPKLLFHYYDKDFNNEADTPDNFQSRRPNTSFCFLDIRSPGLGDTAMYLCATSVRTREGEQYFGPGTRLTVT.

V usage is TRBV29-1 and J usage is TRBJ2-7; 8 bases line up with TRBD2. This CDR3 has 15 residues. CDR1 is SQVTM, CDR2 ANQGSEA, per germline. Losses at the gene ends were 1 base for V and 1 base for J; bases not matched to a gene: 6. The CDR3 region is CSVEGLASGSYEQYF. The CDR3 region has the DNA TGCAGCGTTGAAGGCTTGGCTAGCGGGTCCTACGAGCAGTACTTC.

The rearrangement links TRBV5-5 to TRBJ1-4, with D possibly matching TRBD1 (5 bases). The V end was cut by 4 bases, the J end by 6 bases, with 13 bases between. From germline, CDR1 is SGHKS and CDR2 YYEKEE (reference sequence). The CDR3 runs to 14 residues. The CDR3 sequence: CASSQWGPDEKLFF. DNA for the CDR3: TGTGCCAGCAGCCAATGGGGCCCCGATGAAAAACTGTTTTTT.

V is TRBV30 and J is TRBJ1-3; unclear D gene. Germline V CDR1 and CDR2: GTSNPN, SVGIG (reference sequence). The V end was cut by 5 bases, the J end by 4 bases, with 15 bases between. The CDR3 has 14 amino acids. CDR3 region: CAWSPGLGGNTIYF. The CDR3 nucleotides are TGTGCCTGGTCTCCCGGGCTAGGGGGAAACACCATATATTTT.

The CDR3 sequence: CASSESADQTQYF. CDR3 coding DNA: TGCGCCAGCAGTGAGTCGGCGGACCAGACCCAGTACTTC. The rearrangement uses TRBV10-2 and TRBJ2-5; D call uncertain. The ends were cut back, 0 bases at V and 6 bases at J, with 8 bases in the middle. The CDR3 consists of 13 residues. Germline-derived CDR1 and CDR2 are WSHSY and SAAADI.

This chain connects TRBV11-2 to TRBJ1-5; 9 positions agree with TRBD1. V shed 4 bases and J 7 bases; nucleotides not matched to a gene: 8. This CDR3 comprises 15 residues. The germline gives CDR1 SGHAT, CDR2 FQNNGV. CDR3 in DNA: TGTGCCAGCAGCTGGAATTCGGACAGGGGACAGCCCCAGCATTTT. Its translation is CASSWNSDRGQPQHF. The full variable domain, rest sourced from reference TRBV11-2 and TRBJ1-5, is EAGVAQSPRYKIIEKRQSVAFWCNPISGHATLYWYQQILGQGPKLLIQFQNNGVVDDSQLPKDRFSAERLKGVDSTLKIQPAKLEDSAVYLCASSWNSDRGQPQHFGDGTRLSIL.